In this sample, the clone carrying this T cell receptor (beta chain) turned up many times. Its target is not known. The time point denotes: persistent/refractory GD, antithyroid drugs over 5 years with positive TRAb. Construction of the TCR library relied on RNA isolated from PBMCs. Germline V gene lookup returns CDR1 MNHEY and CDR2 SMNVEV (reference sequence). Unmatched junction bases numbered 7, after V lost 4 bases and J lost 3 bases. The length of the CDR3 is 16 residues. The source of the sample is a study of regulatory T cells in long-lasting Graves disease. Findings and limits, study-wide: Newly diagnosed patients had higher TCR diversity than persistent Graves' patients did.

For TCR beta, libraries came from iRepertoire HTBI primers and Arm-PCR of CDR3 regions. TCRdb reprocessed the multiplex PCR reads via MiXCR and lists one record per CDR3 protein. The repertoire holds more than 300,000 distinct CDR3 sequences, with about 19% as singletons. The origin of this receptor is a female donor with Graves disease. The chain couples TRBV27 to TRBJ2-2; 8 bases are a match to TRBD1. The sequenced sample was peripheral blood mononuclear cells (PBMCs), obtained when the disease was refractory, from a patient treated with antithyroid drugs. CDR3 sequence: CASSSWTGLDTGELFF. CDR3 DNA sequence: TGTGCCAGCAGTTCGTGGACAGGGTTGGACACCGGGGAGCTGTTTTTT.